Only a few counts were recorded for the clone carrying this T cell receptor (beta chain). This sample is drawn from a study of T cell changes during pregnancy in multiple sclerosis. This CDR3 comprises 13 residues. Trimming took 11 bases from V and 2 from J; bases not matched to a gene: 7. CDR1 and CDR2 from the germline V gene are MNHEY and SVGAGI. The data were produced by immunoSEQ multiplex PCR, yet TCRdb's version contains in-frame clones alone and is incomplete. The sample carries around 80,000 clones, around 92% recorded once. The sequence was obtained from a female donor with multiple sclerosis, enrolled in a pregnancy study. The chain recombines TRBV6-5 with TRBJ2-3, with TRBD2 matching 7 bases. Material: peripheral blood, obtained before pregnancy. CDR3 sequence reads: CASGGTITDTQYF. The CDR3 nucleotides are TGTGCCTCCGGCGGGACTATCACAGATACGCAGTATTTT.